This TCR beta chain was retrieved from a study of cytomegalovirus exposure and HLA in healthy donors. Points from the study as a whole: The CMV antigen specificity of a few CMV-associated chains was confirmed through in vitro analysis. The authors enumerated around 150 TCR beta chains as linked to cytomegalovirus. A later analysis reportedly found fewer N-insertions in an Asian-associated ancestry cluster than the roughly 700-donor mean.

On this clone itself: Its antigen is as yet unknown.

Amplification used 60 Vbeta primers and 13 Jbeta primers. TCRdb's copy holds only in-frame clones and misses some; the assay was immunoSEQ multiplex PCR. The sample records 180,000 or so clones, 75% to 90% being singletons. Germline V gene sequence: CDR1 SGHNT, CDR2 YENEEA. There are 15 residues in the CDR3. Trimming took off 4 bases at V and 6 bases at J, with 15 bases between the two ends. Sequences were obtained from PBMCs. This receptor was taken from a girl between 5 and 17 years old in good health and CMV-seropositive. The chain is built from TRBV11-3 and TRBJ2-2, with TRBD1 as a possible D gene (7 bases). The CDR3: CASSSEGAGPGELFF. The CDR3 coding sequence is TGTGCCAGCAGCTCGGAGGGGGCAGGACCCGGGGAGCTGTTTTTT.